The present T cell receptor (beta chain) was sequenced within a study of T cell repertoires in cytomegalovirus infection. Study details: Indications came from public TCR beta signatures; they pointed to CMV infection and to a matching HLA type.

V trimming: 4 bases; J trimming: 9 bases; junction bases outside the gene matches: 1. Per the germline V gene, CDR1 is LGHDT and CDR2 is YNNKEL (reference sequence). CDR3 size: 12 residues. TCRdb independently ran MiXCR on the reads; one entry per CDR3 protein. The sample has 450,000 to 550,000 distinct CDR3 sequences; roughly 46% are singletons. The table lists this clonotype with a few counts. Its specificity is unknown. Material: cultured PBMCs, obtained from culture after CMV antigen stimulation. This TCR came from a human donor in good health (CMV status not recorded). Some clones in this sample may be carry-over from other donors' samples. The V gene is TRBV3-1, the J gene TRBJ2-1, with TRBD2 identical over 9 bases. The chain's CDR3 is CASSRGRGEQFF. In DNA form, the CDR3 reads TGTGCCAGCAGCCGCGGGAGGGGTGAGCAGTTCTTC.